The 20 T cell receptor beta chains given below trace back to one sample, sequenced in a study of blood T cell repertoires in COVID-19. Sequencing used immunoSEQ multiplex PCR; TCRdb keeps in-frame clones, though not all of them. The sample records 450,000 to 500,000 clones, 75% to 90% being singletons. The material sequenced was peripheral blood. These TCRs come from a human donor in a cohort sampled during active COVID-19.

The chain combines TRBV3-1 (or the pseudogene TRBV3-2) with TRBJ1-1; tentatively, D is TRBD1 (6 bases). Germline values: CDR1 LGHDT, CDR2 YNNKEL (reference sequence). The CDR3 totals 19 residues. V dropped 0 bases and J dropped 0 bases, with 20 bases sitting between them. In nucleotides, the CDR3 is TGTGCCAGCAGCCAAGATCCCCCGGGACACGCCTTCATGAACACTGAAGCTTTCTTT. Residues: CASSQDPPGHAFMNTEAFF.

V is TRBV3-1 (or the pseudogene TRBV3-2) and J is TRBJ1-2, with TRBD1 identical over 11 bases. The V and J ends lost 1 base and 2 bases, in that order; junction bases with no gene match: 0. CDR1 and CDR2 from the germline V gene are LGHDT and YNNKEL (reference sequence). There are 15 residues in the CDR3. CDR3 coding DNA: TGTGCCAGCAGCCAAGGGACAGGGGGCAACTATGGCTACACCTTC. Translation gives CASSQGTGGNYGYTF.

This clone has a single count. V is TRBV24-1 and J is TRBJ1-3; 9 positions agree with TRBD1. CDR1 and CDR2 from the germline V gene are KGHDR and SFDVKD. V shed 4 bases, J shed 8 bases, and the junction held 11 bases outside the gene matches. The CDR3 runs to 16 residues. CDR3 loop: CATSDPGQGKGDTIYF. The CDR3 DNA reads TGTGCCACCAGTGACCCGGGACAGGGAAAGGGAGACACCATATATTTT.

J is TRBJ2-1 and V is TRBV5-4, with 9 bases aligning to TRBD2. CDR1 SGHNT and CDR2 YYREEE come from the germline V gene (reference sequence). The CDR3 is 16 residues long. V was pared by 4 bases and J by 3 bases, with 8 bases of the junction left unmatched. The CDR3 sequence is CASSGSSGSDYNEQFF. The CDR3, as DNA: TGTGCCAGCAGCGGAAGTAGCGGGAGTGACTACAATGAGCAGTTCTTC.

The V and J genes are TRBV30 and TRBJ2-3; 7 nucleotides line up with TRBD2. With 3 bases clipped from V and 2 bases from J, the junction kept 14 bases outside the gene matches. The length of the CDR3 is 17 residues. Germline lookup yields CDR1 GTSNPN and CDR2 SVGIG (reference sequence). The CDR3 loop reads CAWSADLAGDFTDTQYF. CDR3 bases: TGTGCCTGGAGCGCGGACTTAGCGGGTGACTTCACAGATACGCAGTATTTT.

The CDR3 reads CASALTGGRTEAFF. The CDR3 DNA reads TGTGCCAGCGCCCTTACGGGGGGCAGGACTGAAGCTTTCTTT. This chain joins TRBV14 and TRBJ1-1, with D possibly matching TRBD1 (6 bases). Germline values: CDR1 SGHDN, CDR2 FVKESK. The ends were cut back, 8 bases at V and 5 bases at J, with 18 bases in the middle. The CDR3 has 14 residues. Together with reference TRBV14 and TRBJ1-1, the CDR3 gives the full variable domain: EAGVTQFPSHSVIEKGQTVTLRCDPISGHDNLYWYRRVMGKEIKFLLHFVKESKQDESGMPNNRFLAERTGGTYSTLKVQPAELEDSGVYFCASALTGGRTEAFFGQGTRLTVV.

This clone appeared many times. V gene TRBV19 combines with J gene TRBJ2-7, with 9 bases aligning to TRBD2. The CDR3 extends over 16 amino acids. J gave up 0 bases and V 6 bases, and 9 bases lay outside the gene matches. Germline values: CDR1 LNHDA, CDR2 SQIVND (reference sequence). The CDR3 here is CASSGSGSKFSYEQYF. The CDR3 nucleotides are TGTGCCAGTAGCGGTAGCGGGAGCAAATTCTCCTACGAGCAGTACTTC.

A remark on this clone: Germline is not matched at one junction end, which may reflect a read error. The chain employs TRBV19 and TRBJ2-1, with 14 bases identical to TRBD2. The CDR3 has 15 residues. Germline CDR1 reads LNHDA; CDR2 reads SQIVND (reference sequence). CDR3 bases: TGTGCCAGTAGCCGACTAGCGGGAGGGAGAAATGAGCTGTTCTTC. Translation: CASSRLAGGRNELFF.

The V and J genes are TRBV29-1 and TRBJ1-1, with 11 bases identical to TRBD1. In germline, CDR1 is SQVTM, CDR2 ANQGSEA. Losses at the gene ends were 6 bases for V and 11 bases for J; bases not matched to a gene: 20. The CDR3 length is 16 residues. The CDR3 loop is CSVLIPTLRRTGGAFF. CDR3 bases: TGCAGCGTCCTAATCCCGACCTTAAGGCGGACAGGGGGCGCTTTCTTT.

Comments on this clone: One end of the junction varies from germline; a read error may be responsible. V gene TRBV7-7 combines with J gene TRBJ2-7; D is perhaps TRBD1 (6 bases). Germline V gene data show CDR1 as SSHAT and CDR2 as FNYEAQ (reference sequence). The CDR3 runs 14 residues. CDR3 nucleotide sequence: TGTGCTAGCAGCTTAGAGCAGGGGTCCTACGAGCAGTACTTC. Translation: CASSLEQGSYEQYF.

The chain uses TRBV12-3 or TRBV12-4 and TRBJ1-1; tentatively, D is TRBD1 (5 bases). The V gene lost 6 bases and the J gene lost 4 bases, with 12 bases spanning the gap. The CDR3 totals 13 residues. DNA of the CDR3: TGTGCCAGCAGCGCACAAGGGGCCACTGAAGCTTTCTTT. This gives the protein CASSAQGATEAFF.

CDR3 sequence: CASSQFVQQNGYTF. The CDR3 nucleotides read TGTGCCAGCAGCCAATTCGTCCAACAGAATGGCTACACCTTC. The J gene is TRBJ1-2, the V gene TRBV3-1 (or the pseudogene TRBV3-2), with D hard to call. The CDR3 runs 14 residues. Germline V lookup: CDR1 LGHDT, CDR2 YNNKEL (reference sequence). Trimming took 2 bases from V and 6 from J, leaving 13 bases between them.

CDR3 sequence reads: CAWSRGQGMVQPQHF. For the CDR3, the DNA is TGTGCCTGGAGTCGAGGACAGGGGATGGTTCAGCCCCAGCATTTT. The V and J genes are TRBV30 and TRBJ1-5; TRBD1 aligns across 9 bases. The CDR3 length is 15 residues. V shed 2 bases, J shed 6 bases, and the junction held 8 bases outside the gene matches. From germline, CDR1 is GTSNPN and CDR2 SVGIG (reference sequence).

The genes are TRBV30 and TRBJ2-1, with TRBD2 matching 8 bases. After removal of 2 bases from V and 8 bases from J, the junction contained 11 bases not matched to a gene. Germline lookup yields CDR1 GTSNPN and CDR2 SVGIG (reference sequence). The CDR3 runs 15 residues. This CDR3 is CAWSQGLESLDEQFF. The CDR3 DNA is TGTGCCTGGAGTCAGGGACTAGAATCGCTCGATGAGCAGTTCTTC.

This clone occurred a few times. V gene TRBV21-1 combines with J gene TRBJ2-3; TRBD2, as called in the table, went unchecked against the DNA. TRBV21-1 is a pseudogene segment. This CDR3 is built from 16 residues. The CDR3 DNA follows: TGTGCCAGCCCCAGACACGAGCGGGAGATCACAGATACGCAGTATTTT. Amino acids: CASPRHEREITDTQYF.

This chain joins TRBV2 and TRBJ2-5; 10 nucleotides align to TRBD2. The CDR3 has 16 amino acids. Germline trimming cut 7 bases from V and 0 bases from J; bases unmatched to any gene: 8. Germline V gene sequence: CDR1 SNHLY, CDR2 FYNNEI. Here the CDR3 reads CASTLGTSEYQETQYF. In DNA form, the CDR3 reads TGTGCCAGCACTTTGGGGACTAGCGAGTACCAAGAGACCCAGTACTTC. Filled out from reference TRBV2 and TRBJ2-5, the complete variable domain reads EPEVTQTPSHQVTQMGQEVILRCVPISNHLYFYWYRQILGQKVEFLVSFYNNEISEKSEIFDDQFSVERPDGSNFTLKIRSTKLEDSAMYFCASTLGTSEYQETQYFGPGTRLLVL.

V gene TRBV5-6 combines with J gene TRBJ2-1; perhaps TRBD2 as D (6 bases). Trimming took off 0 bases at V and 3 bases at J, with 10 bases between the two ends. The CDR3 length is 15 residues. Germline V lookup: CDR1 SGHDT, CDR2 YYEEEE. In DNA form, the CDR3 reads TGTGCCAGCAGCTTGGGGGAAGCGGGCTACAATGAGCAGTTCTTC. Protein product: CASSLGEAGYNEQFF.

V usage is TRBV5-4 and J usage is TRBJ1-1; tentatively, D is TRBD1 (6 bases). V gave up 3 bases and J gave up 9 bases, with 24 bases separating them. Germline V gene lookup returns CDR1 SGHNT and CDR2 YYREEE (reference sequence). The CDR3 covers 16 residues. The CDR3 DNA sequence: TGTGCCAGCAGCTCGAGTCAAGGGGGAATCGAAATGAAAGCTTTCTTT. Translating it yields CASSSSQGGIEMKAFF.

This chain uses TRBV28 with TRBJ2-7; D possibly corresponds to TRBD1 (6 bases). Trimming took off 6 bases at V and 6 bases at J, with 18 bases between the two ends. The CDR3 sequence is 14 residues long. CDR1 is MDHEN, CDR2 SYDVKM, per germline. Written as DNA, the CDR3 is TGTGCCAGCAGACCGCCAGGACAGTATGGCGAGCAGTACTTC. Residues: CASRPPGQYGEQYF.

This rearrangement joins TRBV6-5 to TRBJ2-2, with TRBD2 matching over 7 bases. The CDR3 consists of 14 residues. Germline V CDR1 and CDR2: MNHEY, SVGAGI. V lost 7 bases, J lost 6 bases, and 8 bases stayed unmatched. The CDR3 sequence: CASILFGLAGELFF. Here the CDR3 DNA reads TGTGCCAGCATTCTTTTTGGACTAGCCGGGGAGCTGTTTTTT.